This T cell receptor beta chain was identified during a study of blood T cell repertoires in COVID-19. TCRdb keeps only in-frame clones here, not all; method: immunoSEQ multiplex PCR. The table has about 290,000 clones, over 80% seen once. The length of the CDR3 is 14 residues. The germline V gene has CDR1 SGHRS and CDR2 YFSETQ. The germline V and J ends were trimmed by 0 bases and 4 bases, with 9 bases remaining between them. V is TRBV5-1 and J is TRBJ2-3; D gene ambiguous. Input material: peripheral blood. The sequence was collected from a woman between 45 and 65 years old with active or convalescent COVID-19. The CDR3 DNA is TGCGCCAGCAGCTTGGGGCAGGCCCCAGATACGCAGTATTTT. Protein: CASSLGQAPDTQYF.